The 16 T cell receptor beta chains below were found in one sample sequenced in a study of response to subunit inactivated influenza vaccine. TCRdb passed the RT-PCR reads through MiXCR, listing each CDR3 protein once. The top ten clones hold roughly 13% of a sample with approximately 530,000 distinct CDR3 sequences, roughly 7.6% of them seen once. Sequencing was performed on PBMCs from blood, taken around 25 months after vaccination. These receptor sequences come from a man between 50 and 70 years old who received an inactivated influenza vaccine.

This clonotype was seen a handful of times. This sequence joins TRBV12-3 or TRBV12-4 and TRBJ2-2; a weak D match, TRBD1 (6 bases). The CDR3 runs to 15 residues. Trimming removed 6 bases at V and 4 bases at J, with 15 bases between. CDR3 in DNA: TGTGCCAGCAGCTCTAGGGGGTGGGGCACCGGGGAGCTGTTTTTT. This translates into CASSSRGWGTGELFF.

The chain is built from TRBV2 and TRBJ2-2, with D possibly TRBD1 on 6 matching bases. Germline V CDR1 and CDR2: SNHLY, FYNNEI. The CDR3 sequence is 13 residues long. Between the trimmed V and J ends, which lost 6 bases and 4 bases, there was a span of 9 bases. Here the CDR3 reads CASSRGATGELFF. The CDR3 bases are TGTGCCAGCAGCAGGGGAGCCACCGGGGAGCTGTTTTTT.

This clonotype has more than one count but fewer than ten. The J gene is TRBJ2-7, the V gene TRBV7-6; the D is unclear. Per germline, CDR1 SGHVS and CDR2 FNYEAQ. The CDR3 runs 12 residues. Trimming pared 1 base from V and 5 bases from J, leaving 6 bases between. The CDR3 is CASSLVFNEQYF. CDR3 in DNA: TGTGCCAGCAGCTTAGTGTTTAACGAGCAGTACTTC.

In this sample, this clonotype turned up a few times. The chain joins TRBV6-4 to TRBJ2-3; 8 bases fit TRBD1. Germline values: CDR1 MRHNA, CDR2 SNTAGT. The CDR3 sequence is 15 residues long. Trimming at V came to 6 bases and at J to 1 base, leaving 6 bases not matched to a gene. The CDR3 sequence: CASRPRGQGTDTQYF. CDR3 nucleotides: TGTGCCAGCAGACCCAGGGGACAGGGCACAGATACGCAGTATTTT.

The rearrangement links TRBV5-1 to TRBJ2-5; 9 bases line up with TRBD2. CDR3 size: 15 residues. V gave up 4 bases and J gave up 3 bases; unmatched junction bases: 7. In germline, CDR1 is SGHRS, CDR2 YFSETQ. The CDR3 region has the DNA TGCGCCAGCAGCCTAAGGGTAGCGGGGGAAGAGACCCAGTACTTC. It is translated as CASSLRVAGEETQYF.

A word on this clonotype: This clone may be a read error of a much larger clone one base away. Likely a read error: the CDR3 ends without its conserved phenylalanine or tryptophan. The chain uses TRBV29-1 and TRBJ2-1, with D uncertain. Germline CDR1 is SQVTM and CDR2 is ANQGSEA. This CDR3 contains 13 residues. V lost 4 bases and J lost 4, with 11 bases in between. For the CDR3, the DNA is TGCAGCGTTGTCACCGACATTTACAATGAGCAGTTCTAC. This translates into CSVVTDIYNEQFY.

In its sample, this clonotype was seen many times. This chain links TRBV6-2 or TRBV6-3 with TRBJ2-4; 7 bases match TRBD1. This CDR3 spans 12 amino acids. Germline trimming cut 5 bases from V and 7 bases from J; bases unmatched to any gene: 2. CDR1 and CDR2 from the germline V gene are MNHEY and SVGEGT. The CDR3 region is CASSTGVNIQYF. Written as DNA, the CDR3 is TGTGCCAGCAGTACAGGGGTGAACATTCAGTACTTC.

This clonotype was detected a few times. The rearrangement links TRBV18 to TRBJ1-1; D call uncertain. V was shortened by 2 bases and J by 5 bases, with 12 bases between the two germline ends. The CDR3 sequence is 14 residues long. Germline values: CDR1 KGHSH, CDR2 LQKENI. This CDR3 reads CASSPNWGDTEAFF. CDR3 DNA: TGTGCCAGCTCACCAAACTGGGGTGATACTGAAGCTTTCTTT.

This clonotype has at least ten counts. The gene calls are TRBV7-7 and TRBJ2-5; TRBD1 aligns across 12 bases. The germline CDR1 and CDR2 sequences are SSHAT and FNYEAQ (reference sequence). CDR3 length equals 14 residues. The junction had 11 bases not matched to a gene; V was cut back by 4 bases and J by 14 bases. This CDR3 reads CASSYSGTGGGLYF. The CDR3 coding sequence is TGTGCCAGCAGCTATTCCGGGACAGGGGGCGGTTTATACTTC.

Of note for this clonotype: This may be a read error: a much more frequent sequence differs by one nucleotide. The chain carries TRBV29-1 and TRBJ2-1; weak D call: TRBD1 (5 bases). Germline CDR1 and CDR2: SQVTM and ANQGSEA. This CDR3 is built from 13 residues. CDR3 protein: CRVVTVLDNEQFF. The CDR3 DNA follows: TGCCGCGTTGTGACAGTCCTAGACAATGAGCAGTTCTTC.

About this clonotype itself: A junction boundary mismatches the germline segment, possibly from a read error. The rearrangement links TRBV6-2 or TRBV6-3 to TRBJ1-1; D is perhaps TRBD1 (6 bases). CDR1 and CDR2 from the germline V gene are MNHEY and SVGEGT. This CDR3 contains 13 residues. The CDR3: CASSSRATGRPSF. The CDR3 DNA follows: TGTGCCAGCAGTTCCCGGGCGACAGGCCGCCCCAGCTTT.

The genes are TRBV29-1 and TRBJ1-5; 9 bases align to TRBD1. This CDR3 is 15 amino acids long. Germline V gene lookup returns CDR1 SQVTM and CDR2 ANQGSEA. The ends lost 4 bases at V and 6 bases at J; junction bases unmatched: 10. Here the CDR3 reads CSVVEAGTGRQPQHF. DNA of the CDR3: TGCAGCGTTGTTGAGGCCGGGACAGGGCGTCAGCCCCAGCATTTT. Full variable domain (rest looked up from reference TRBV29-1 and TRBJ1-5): SAVISQKPSRDICQRGTSLTIQCQVDSQVTMMFWYRQQPGQSLTLIATANQGSEATYESGFVIDKFPISRPNLTFSTLTVSNMSPEDSSIYLCSVVEAGTGRQPQHFGDGTRLSIL.

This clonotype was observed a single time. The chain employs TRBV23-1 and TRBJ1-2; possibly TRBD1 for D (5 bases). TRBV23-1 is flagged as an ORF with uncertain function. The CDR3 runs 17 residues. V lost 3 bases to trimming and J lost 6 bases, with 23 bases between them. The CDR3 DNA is TGCGCCAGCAGTCAGCCGGGCCGGGACCCTATCCCCAATGGCTACACCTTC. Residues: CASSQPGRDPIPNGYTF.

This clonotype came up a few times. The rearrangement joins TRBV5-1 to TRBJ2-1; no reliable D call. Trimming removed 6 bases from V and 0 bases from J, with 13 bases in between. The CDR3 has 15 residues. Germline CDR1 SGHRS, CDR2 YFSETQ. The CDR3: CASTRTARSYNEQFF. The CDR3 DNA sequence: TGCGCCAGCACCCGGACCGCCCGCTCCTACAATGAGCAGTTCTTC.

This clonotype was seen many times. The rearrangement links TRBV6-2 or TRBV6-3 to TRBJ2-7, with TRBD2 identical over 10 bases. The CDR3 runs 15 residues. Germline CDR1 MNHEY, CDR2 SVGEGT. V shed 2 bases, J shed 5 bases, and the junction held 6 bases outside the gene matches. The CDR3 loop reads CASSYAGLAGDEQYF. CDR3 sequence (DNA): TGTGCCAGCAGTTACGCGGGGCTAGCGGGAGACGAGCAGTACTTC.

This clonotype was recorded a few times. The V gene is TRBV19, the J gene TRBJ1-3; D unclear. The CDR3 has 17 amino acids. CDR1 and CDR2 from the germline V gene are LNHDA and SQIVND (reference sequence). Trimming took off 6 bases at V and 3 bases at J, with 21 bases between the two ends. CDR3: CASSSPAGVLNGNTIYF. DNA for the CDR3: TGTGCCAGTAGCTCACCGGCTGGGGTCCTGAATGGAAACACCATATATTTT.